This is a list of T cell receptor beta chains from one sample in a study of blood T cell repertoires in COVID-19. Profiled with immunoSEQ multiplex PCR; TCRdb holds only in-frame clones, not every one. This sample has roughly 200,000 clones; about 86% occur once, and the top ten carry 3.5% to 4%. The sequenced sample consisted of PBMCs or T cells enriched from blood (not recorded which). The receptors stem from a woman aged 40 to 50 with acute COVID-19. Both conserved end residues are part of each CDR3. D genes are given only for firm matches. Rows give clone size only sometimes, using once, few, many, or a class for an expanded clone.

clone_size	j_call	v_call	d_call	cdr3_aa	cdr3_nt
NA	TRBJ1-3	TRBV5-1	NA	CASSTEFSGNTIYF	TGCGCCAGCAGTACAGAATTCTCTGGAAACACCATATATTTT
NA	TRBJ1-4	TRBV20-1	NA	CSASGLTSEKLFF	TGCAGTGCTAGTGGGTTGACATCTGAAAAACTGTTTTTT
NA	TRBJ1-1	TRBV28	NA	CASRSRANTEAFF	TGTGCCAGCAGGTCCAGGGCCAACACTGAAGCTTTCTTT
NA	TRBJ2-1	TRBV7-9	TRBD2	CASSPGLAGGMGEQFF	TGTGCCAGCAGCCCGGGACTAGCGGGAGGGATGGGTGAGCAGTTCTTC
NA	TRBJ2-3	TRBV27	TRBD1	CASSPHGQVLTTDTQYF	TGTGCCAGCAGTCCACACGGACAGGTCCTCACCACAGATACGCAGTATTTT
NA	TRBJ1-2	TRBV6-5	NA	CASSLGRVSGYTF	TGTGCCAGCAGCCTCGGGAGGGTCAGCGGCTACACCTTC
NA	TRBJ2-7	TRBV7-7	TRBD1	CASSFGQGEGYEQYF	TGTGCCAGCAGCTTCGGTCAGGGGGAAGGCTACGAGCAGTACTTC
once	TRBJ1-2	TRBV18	NA	CASSPIQGTDYGYTF	TGTGCCAGCTCACCTATCCAGGGAACGGACTATGGCTACACCTTC
once	TRBJ2-2	TRBV18	NA	CASSGSTGELFF	TGTGCCAGCTCAGGGAGCACCGGGGAGCTGTTTTTT
once	TRBJ2-3	TRBV9	NA	CASSVAVVTDTQYF	TGTGCCAGCAGCGTAGCAGTGGTCACAGATACGCAGTATTTT
once	TRBJ1-1	TRBV7-9	TRBD1	CASSARDRANTEAFF	TGTGCCAGCAGCGCGCGGGACAGGGCAAACACTGAAGCTTTCTTT
NA	TRBJ2-7	TRBV6-5	TRBD1	CASKGGQTSSYEQYF	TGTGCCAGCAAAGGGGGACAGACGAGCTCCTACGAGCAGTACTTC
NA	TRBJ2-3	TRBV28	NA	CASSLGYSADTQYF	TGTGCCAGCAGTTTAGGGTACAGTGCAGATACGCAGTATTTT
once	TRBJ2-3	TRBV5-4	NA	CASSPGVMDTQYF	TGTGCCAGCAGCCCCGGTGTTATGGATACGCAGTATTTT
NA	TRBJ1-5	TRBV28	NA	CASSHHQPQHF	TGTGCCAGCAGTCATCATCAGCCCCAGCATTTT
NA	TRBJ1-1	TRBV12-3/TRBV12-4	TRBD1	CASRPGTGKAFF	TGTGCCAGCAGACCTGGGACAGGGAAAGCTTTCTTT
NA	TRBJ2-3	TRBV24-1	TRBD2	CATSDLTSGFTDTQYF	TGTGCCACCAGTGATCTGACTAGCGGTTTCACAGATACGCAGTATTTT
NA	TRBJ2-7	TRBV3-1/TRBV3-2	TRBD2	CASSQATSGTIGEQYF	TGTGCCAGCAGCCAAGCAACTAGCGGGACAATCGGCGAGCAGTACTTC
NA	TRBJ2-2	TRBV12-2	NA	CASRPGLNTGELFF	TGTGCAAGTCGCCCGGGACTGAACACCGGGGAGCTGTTTTTT
NA	TRBJ2-1	TRBV28	NA	CASSFPPLGIYSHNEQFF	TGTGCCAGCAGTTTCCCCCCTCTCGGTATCTATAGTCACAATGAGCAGTTCTTC
NA	TRBJ2-6	TRBV7-3	NA	CASSSRSQSSSGANVLTF	TGTGCCAGCAGCTCCCGTTCACAGTCATCTTCTGGGGCCAACGTCCTGACTTTC
NA	TRBJ2-1	TRBV4-1	NA	CASSQDMTGMYNEQFF	TGCGCCAGCAGCCAAGATATGACGGGAATGTACAATGAGCAGTTCTTC
NA	TRBJ2-5	TRBV19	NA	CASSYGAGTAKETQYF	TGTGCCAGTAGTTATGGGGCGGGGACAGCCAAAGAGACCCAGTACTTC
NA	TRBJ2-1	TRBV7-9	TRBD1	CASSSRDRVDEQFF	TGTGCCAGCAGTTCCCGGGACAGGGTTGATGAGCAGTTCTTC
NA	TRBJ2-1	TRBV6-5	NA	CASSYSAGNEQFF	TGTGCCAGCAGTTACTCCGCGGGGAATGAGCAGTTCTTC
NA	TRBJ2-7	TRBV2	TRBD1	CASKGQGAGEQYF	TGTGCCAGCAAAGGCCAGGGGGCTGGCGAGCAGTACTTC
NA	TRBJ2-5	TRBV7-2	NA	CASRGAGYQETQYF	TGTGCCAGCCGGGGGGCCGGGTACCAAGAGACCCAGTACTTC
NA	TRBJ2-2	TRBV28	NA	CASTTHRGYGELFF	TGTGCCAGCACTACACACCGGGGGTACGGGGAGCTGTTTTTT
once	TRBJ2-7	TRBV28	NA	CASSLWRAEQYF	TGTGCCAGCAGTTTATGGAGGGCCGAGCAGTACTTC
NA	TRBJ2-5	TRBV9	TRBD1	CASSVTDRDRGQETQYF	TGTGCCAGCAGCGTAACGGACCGGGACAGGGGCCAAGAGACCCAGTACTTC
NA	TRBJ2-3	TRBV10-3	NA	CATRGWADTQYF	TGTGCCACCCGAGGGTGGGCAGATACGCAGTATTTT
NA	TRBJ2-5	TRBV5-1	NA	CASSLAQGKETQYF	TGCGCCAGCAGCTTGGCTCAGGGGAAAGAGACCCAGTACTTC
once	TRBJ2-7	TRBV7-2	NA	CASSLWTTTYEQYF	TGTGCCAGCAGCTTGTGGACAACCACCTACGAGCAGTACTTC
NA	TRBJ1-2	TRBV28	NA	CASTRGGENYGYTF	TGTGCCAGCACTAGAGGTGGGGAGAACTATGGCTACACCTTC
NA	TRBJ2-2	TRBV12-5	TRBD1	CASGLGTGGSSTGELFF	TGTGCTAGTGGTTTGGGAACAGGGGGCTCGAGCACCGGGGAGCTGTTTTTT
NA	TRBJ2-1	TRBV7-2	NA	CASSAGRLGEQFF	TGTGCCAGCAGCGCAGGGCGGTTGGGTGAGCAGTTCTTC
NA	TRBJ1-5	TRBV2	NA	CASSVEVTGNQPQHF	TGTGCCAGCAGTGTCGAAGTTACAGGGAACCAGCCCCAGCATTTT
NA	TRBJ2-1	TRBV9	TRBD1	CASSVEGDRYNEQFF	TGTGCCAGCAGCGTAGAGGGGGACAGGTACAATGAGCAGTTCTTC
NA	TRBJ2-1	TRBV28	TRBD1	CASSLFGRGQRNEQFF	TGTGCCAGCAGTTTATTTGGCAGGGGGCAACGTAATGAGCAGTTCTTC
few	TRBJ2-6	TRBV19	NA	CASFSGANVLTF	TGTGCCAGCTTCTCTGGGGCCAACGTCCTGACTTTC
once	TRBJ1-2	TRBV4-1	TRBD1	CASVRDRGQNYGYTF	TGCGCCAGCGTCCGGGACAGGGGGCAAAACTATGGCTACACCTTC
NA	TRBJ2-5	TRBV18	TRBD2	CASSPIAGQETQYF	TGTGCCAGCTCACCTATAGCGGGTCAAGAGACCCAGTACTTC